This T cell receptor (beta chain) was observed in a study of shared clonotypes between healthy human individuals. The test was conducted at deep level. Input per replicate PCR of unsorted PBMC was about 0.3 ug DNA, corresponding to approximately 30,000 T cell genomes. The unsorted PBMC sample used ten immunoSEQ deep assay plates. Profiled with immunoSEQ multiplex PCR; TCRdb holds only in-frame clones, not every one. Of over 95,000 clones listed, roughly half are singletons. Trimming took off 0 bases at V and 3 bases at J, with 13 bases between the two ends. The CDR3 has 16 residues. The germline V gene has CDR1 SGHTS and CDR2 YDEGEE.

The gene calls are TRBV5-8 and TRBJ1-5; D is uncertain. The sequencing input was PBMCs. The sequence was collected from a woman in her thirties or forties in good health. Some clones in this sample may be carry-over from other donors' samples. For the CDR3, the DNA is TGTGCCAGCAGCTTGGCCGGAGGGAGCAACAATCAGCCCCAGCATTTT. Amino acids: CASSLAGGSNNQPQHF. The full variable domain, with the rest looked up from reference TRBV5-8 and TRBJ1-5, is EAGVTQSPTHLIKTRGQQATLRCSPISGHTSVYWYQQALGLGLQFLLWYDEGEERNRGNFPPRFSGRQFPNYSSELNVNALELEDSALYLCASSLAGGSNNQPQHFGDGTRLSIL.